This T cell receptor beta chain was documented in a study of blood T cell repertoires in COVID-19. Whole-study context: The origin of the acute and convalescent COVID-19 samples was the United States, Italy and Spain. T cells, B-cell-depleted T cells, or PBMCs supplied cDNA or gDNA.

Generated by immunoSEQ multiplex PCR, the TCRdb table keeps only in-frame clones and is missing some. The sample includes around 300,000 clones, 88% of them seen just once. Germline lookup yields CDR1 MDHEN and CDR2 SYDVKM. The CDR3 has 12 residues. The V end lost 5 bases, the J end lost 9 bases, and 11 bases lay between the germline ends. The clonotype originates from a woman in her fifties or sixties who had recovered from COVID-19. The V gene is TRBV28, the J gene TRBJ2-1, with D maybe TRBD1 (7 bases). Material for sequencing was PBMCs or T cells enriched from blood (not recorded which). The CDR3 sequence is CASSLQGGEQFF. The CDR3, as DNA: TGTGCCAGCAGTCTTCAGGGGGGTGAGCAGTTCTTC.